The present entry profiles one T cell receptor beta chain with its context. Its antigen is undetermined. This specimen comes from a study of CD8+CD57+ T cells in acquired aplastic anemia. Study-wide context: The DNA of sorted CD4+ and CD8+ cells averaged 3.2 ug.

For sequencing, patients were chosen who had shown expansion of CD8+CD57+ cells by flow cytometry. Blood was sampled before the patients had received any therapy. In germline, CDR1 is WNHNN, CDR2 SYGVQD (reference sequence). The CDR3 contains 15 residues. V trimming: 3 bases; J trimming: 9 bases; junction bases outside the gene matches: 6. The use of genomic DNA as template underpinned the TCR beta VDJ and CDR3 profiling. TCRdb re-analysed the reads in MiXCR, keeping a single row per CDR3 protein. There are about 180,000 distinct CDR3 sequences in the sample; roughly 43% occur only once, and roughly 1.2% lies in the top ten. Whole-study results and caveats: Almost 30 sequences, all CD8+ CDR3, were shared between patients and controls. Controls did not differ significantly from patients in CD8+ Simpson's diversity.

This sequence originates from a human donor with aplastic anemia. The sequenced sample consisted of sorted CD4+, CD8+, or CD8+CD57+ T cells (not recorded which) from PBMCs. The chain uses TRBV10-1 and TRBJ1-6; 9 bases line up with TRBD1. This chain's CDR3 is CASSDPGQGPSPLHF. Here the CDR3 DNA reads TGCGCCAGCAGTGACCCCGGACAGGGGCCTTCACCCCTCCACTTT.